This TCR beta chain was captured in a study of beta chain features in type 1 diabetes. Study-level results: Patients' naive, central memory and Treg TCRB repertoires seemed closer to one another than those of healthy donors. Shorter TCRB CDR3s, moderately but significantly so, were found in Type 1 diabetes patients in all four CD4+ subsets. Any role of HLA type in TCRB rearrangement remained unresolved here.

Based on CD45RO/CCR7/CD25/CD127/CD95/CD27, CD4+ regulatory, stem cell-like memory, naive and central memory cells were sorted. As every portion of the isolated RNA was reverse transcribed, the sequencing read expressed TCRB transcripts. Produced via immunoSEQ multiplex PCR; TCRdb's table is partial and in-frame only. This sample yields fewer than 300,000 clones, of which around 21% are seen a single time; 0.028% belongs to the top ten. CDR3 length: 15 residues. V was clipped by 2 bases and J by 8 bases; unmatched bases: 5. This clone occurred a few times. Antigen specificity is unknown. The V call is TRBV23-1, the J call TRBJ1-4; 10 bases match TRBD1. TRBV23-1 has ORF status, its function being uncertain. Sequences were obtained from naive CD4+ T cells from blood. This clonotype was obtained from a woman aged 35 to 49 with type 1 diabetes. CDR3 sequence: CASSQLGQGVEKLFF. The DNA for the CDR3 is TGCGCCAGCAGTCAACTCGGACAGGGGGTAGAAAAACTGTTTTTT.